The T cell receptor beta chain under discussion was sequenced for a study of CD8 T cells in ankylosing spondylitis. Study outcomes and limitations: Clones linked to disease were reported to show significant enrichment in matched ankylosing spondylitis synovial fluid. Researchers report that disease-linked clones proved CD8+ and relatively rare in peripheral blood. What seemed typical of ankylosing spondylitis blood was a TCR beta motif built from several highly homologous variants. Past studies reported some motif variants in reactive arthritis synovial fluid and blood.

V dropped 2 bases and J dropped 8 bases, with 14 bases sitting between them. The germline gives CDR1 SGHRS, CDR2 YFSETQ. This CDR3 is 14 amino acids long. Quantitative 5'-RACE with molecular barcodes generated TCR beta libraries. One entry per CDR3 protein results from TCRdb running MiXCR on the 5' RACE reads. The sample lists fewer than 400,000 distinct CDR3 sequences; 20% to 25% were seen once. This clonotype turned up a few times. What it binds is unknown. The sequencing sample was made of blood, either unsorted or a sorted T cell fraction (not recorded which). The chain carries TRBV5-1 and TRBJ2-1; D is perhaps TRBD2 (6 bases). The TCR was taken from a male donor with ankylosing spondylitis. The chain's CDR3 is CASSLAGLGYEQFF. The CDR3 DNA is TGCGCCAGCAGCTTAGCGGGCCTCGGGTATGAGCAGTTCTTC.